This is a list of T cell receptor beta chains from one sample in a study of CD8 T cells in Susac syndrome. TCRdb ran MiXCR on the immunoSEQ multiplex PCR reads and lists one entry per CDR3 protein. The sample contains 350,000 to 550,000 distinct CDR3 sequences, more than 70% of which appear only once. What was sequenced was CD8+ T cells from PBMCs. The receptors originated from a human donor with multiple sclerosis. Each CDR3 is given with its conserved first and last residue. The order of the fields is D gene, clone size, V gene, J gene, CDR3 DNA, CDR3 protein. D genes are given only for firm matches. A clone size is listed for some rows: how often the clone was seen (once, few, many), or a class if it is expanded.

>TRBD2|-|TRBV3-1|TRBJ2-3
TGTGCCAGCAGCCAAGATGGGATAGCGGGAGAATGGGATACGCAGTATTTT
CASSQDGIAGEWDTQYF
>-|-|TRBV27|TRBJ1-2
TGTGCCAGCAGTTTCGGTTCGTCTCTTAGATATGGCTACACCTTC
CASSFGSSLRYGYTF
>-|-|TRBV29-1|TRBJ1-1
TGCAGCGTTGAAGCAGGGGCGGAGACTGAAGCTTTCTTT
CSVEAGAETEAFF
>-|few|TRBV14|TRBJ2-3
TGTGCCAGCAGAGGCGCAGATACGCAGTATTTT
CASRGADTQYF
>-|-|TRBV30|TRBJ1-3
TGTGCCTGGACCCCAGGGGTCTCTGGAAACACCATATATTTT
CAWTPGVSGNTIYF
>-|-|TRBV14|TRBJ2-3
TGTGCCAGCAGCCAAGGTCCAGGGATCACAGATACGCAGTATTTT
CASSQGPGITDTQYF
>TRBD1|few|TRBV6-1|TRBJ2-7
TGTGCCAGCAGGGACAGGGTCTCCTACGAGCAGTACTTC
CASRDRVSYEQYF
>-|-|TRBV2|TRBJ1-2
TGTGCCAGCAGTGAAGCGCGCCTGGGGGTAGAGGATGGCTACACCTTC
CASSEARLGVEDGYTF
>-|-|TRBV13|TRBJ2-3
TGTGCCAGCAGTCCTACCCCCAGTGCAGATACGCAGTATTTT
CASSPTPSADTQYF
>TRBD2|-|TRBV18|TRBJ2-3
TGTGCCAGCTCACCGGGGCTAGCGGGACCGTCTAGCACAGATACGCAGTATTTT
CASSPGLAGPSSTDTQYF
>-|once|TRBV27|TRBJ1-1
TGTGCCAGCAGTTTGGGGTTTACAGGTTCTGAAGCTTTCTTT
CASSLGFTGSEAFF
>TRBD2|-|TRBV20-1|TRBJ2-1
TGCAGTGCTAGAGATCTGACTAGCGGGTTATACAATGAGCAGTTCTTC
CSARDLTSGLYNEQFF
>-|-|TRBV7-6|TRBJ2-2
TGTGCCAGCAGCTTGGGAGATTCCACCGGGGAGCTGTTTTTT
CASSLGDSTGELFF
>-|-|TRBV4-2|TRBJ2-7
TGTGCCAGCAGCCAAGATAGCCCCTACGAGCAGTACTTC
CASSQDSPYEQYF
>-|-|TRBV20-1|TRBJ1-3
TGCAGTGCTAGAGGCCGTGGCTCTGGAAACACCATATATTTT
CSARGRGSGNTIYF
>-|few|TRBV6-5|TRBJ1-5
TGTGCCAGCAGTGTAATGAGGGAGGCTCAGCCCCAGCATTTT
CASSVMREAQPQHF
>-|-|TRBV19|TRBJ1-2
TGTGCCAGTAGTGGGACGTATTATGGCTACACCTTC
CASSGTYYGYTF
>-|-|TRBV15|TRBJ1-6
TGTGCCACCAGCACGGCAGGCAGCCCCCTCCACTTT
CATSTAGSPLHF
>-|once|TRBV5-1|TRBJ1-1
TGCGCCAGCAGCTGGGGAACGGGGGCGACCCCTGAAGCTTTCTTT
CASSWGTGATPEAFF
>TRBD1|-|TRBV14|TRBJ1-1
TGTGCCAGCAGGGCCCGACAGGGGATGAACACTGAAGCTTTCTTT
CASRARQGMNTEAFF
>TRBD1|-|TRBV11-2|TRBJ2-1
TGTGCCAGCAGCTTAGGTGGACAGGTTAACAATGAGCAGTTCTTC
CASSLGGQVNNEQFF
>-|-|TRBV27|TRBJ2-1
TGTGCCAGCAGTTTAAGGAACAACAGGGCTGATGAGCAGTTCTTC
CASSLRNNRADEQFF
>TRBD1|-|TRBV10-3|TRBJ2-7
TGTGCCATCAGCGCCGCTGACAGGGGCCACGAGCAGTACTTC
CAISAADRGHEQYF
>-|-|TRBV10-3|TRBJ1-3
TGTGCCACGACCCCGGGACTGAGCTCTGGAAACACCATATATTTT
CATTPGLSSGNTIYF
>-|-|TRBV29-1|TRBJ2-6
TGCAGCGTTGAGTCAGGTCCCGGGGCCAACGTCCTGACTTTC
CSVESGPGANVLTF
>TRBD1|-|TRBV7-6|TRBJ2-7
TGTGCCAGCAGCTCCGAGGGACAGAACCTCTACGAGCAGTACTTC
CASSSEGQNLYEQYF
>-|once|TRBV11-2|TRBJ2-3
TGTGCCAGCAGCCTGATAGATACGCAGTATTTT
CASSLIDTQYF
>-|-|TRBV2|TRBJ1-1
TGTGCCAGCATCCTCTGGGGGGACACTGAAGCTTTCTTT
CASILWGDTEAFF
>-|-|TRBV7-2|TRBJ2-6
TGTGCCAGCAGTCAGCACTCTGGGGCCAACGTCCTGACTTTC
CASSQHSGANVLTF
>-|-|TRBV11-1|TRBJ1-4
TGTGCCAGCAGCGAATACAGGGATGAAAAACTGTTTTTT
CASSEYRDEKLFF
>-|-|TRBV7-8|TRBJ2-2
TGTGCCAGCAGCTTAATTATGGTAGAGGGGGGAGCCGGGGAGCTGTTTTTT
CASSLIMVEGGAGELFF
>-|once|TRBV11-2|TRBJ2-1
TGTGCCAGCGGGGAGACGGTCAATGAGCAGTTCTTC
CASGETVNEQFF
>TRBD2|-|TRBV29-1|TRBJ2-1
TGCAGCGTACCACCGGGACTAGCGGGGCGTGAGCAGTTCTTC
CSVPPGLAGREQFF
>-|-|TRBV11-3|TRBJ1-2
TGTGCCAGCACCCTATCAAACCGACAGCGGGAAGGGTATGGCTACACCTTC
CASTLSNRQREGYGYTF
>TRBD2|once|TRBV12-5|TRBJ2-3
TGTGCTAGTGGTTTCACTACTAGCGGGACCCCCCAAGGGAATGTGAATACGCAGTATTTT
CASGFTTSGTPQGNVNTQYF
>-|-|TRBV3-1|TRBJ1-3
TGTGCCAGCAGCCCCGGACATCCCGACACCATATATTTT
CASSPGHPDTIYF
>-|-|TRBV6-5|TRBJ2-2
TGTGCCAGCAGTATATTTTCCGGGGAGCTGTTTTTT
CASSIFSGELFF
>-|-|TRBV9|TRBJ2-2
TGTGCCAGCAGCGTAGCTGTGGGGGCAGACATGAACACCGGGGAGCTGTTTTTT
CASSVAVGADMNTGELFF
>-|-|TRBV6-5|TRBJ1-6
TGTGCCAGCAGTTCCGGGGCAGCAAGCTCCTATAATTCACCCCTCCACTTT
CASSSGAASSYNSPLHF
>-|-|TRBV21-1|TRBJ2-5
TGTGCCAGCAGCAAAGAGGTAGCGAGGCGACTAGCGTTACAAGAGACCCAGTACTTC
CASSKEVARRLALQETQYF
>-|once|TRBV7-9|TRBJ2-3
TGTGCCAGCAAAAAACCGGGACCCCCACGTGGGGCTAGCACAGATACGCAGTATTTT
CASKKPGPPRGASTDTQYF
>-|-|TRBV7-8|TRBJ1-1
TGTGCCAGCAGCTATTTTACGACATCCTTGAACACTGAAGCTTTCTTT
CASSYFTTSLNTEAFF
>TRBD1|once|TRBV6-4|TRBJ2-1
TGTGCCAGCAGTGTCGACAGGGAGTCTGAGCAGTTCTTC
CASSVDRESEQFF
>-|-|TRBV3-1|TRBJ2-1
TGTGCCAGCAGTCGACGGGAGGAGCAGTTCTTC
CASSRREEQFF
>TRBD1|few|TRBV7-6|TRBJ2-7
TGTGCCAGCAGCCCGACAGGGTCGGGCGAGCAGTACTTC
CASSPTGSGEQYF
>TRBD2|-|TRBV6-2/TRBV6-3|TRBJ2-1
TGTGCCAGCATCGGGCTAGCGGAAGAGCAGTTCTTC
CASIGLAEEQFF
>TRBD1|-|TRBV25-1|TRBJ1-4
TGTGCCAGCAGTGACCGGGACAGGGCCCTGAATGAAAAACTGTTTTTT
CASSDRDRALNEKLFF
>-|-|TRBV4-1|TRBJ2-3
TGCGTCAGCAGCGCGGGACCTCGCTCAGATACGCAGTATTTT
CVSSAGPRSDTQYF
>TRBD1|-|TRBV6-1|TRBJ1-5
TGTGCCAGCAGTGCGTGGGACAGGGCTCAGCCCCAGCATTTT
CASSAWDRAQPQHF
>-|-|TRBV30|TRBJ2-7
TGTGCCTTCCGGGACGTCTCCTACGAGCAGTACTTC
CAFRDVSYEQYF
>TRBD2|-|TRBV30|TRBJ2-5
TGTGCCTGGAGTGAGCAATCCGGACTAGTCGTACAAGAGACCCAGTACTTC
CAWSEQSGLVVQETQYF
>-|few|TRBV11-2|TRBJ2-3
TGTGCCAGCAGCCTCCTGCCAGATACGCAGTATTTT
CASSLLPDTQYF
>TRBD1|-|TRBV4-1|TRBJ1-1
TGCGCCAGCAGCTCCCGGGACAGGGGTGAAGCTTTCTTT
CASSSRDRGEAFF
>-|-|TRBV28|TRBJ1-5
TGTGCCAGCAGTTATGCAGGGAGAGGTCAGCCCCAGCATTTT
CASSYAGRGQPQHF